This T cell receptor (beta chain) was captured in a study of T cells in Graves' hyperthyroidism and ophthalmopathy (dated by TCRdb to 2018 to 2020). Some background on the complete study: Peripheral blood was sampled at the time of initial diagnosis, prior to any treatment. Prospective prediction of ophthalmopathy was tested in an independent validation cohort of approximately 19 hyperthyroidism patients and around 16 patients who later progressed to ophthalmopathy. After sampling, hyperthyroidism patients received methimazole starting at 30 mg daily, and ophthalmopathy patients received high-dose intravenous methylprednisolone. For training and testing, the roughly 93 patients in the discovery cohort were randomly divided in a 7:3 ratio. The study also compared thyroid tissue and blood T-cell repertoires from about six Graves' hyperthyroidism patients. According to the paper, TCR Vbeta CDR3 sequencing was carried out on approximately 140 peripheral blood samples, which came from 40 to 45 ophthalmopathy, approximately 78 hyperthyroidism and roughly 17 progressor patients. To identify distinguishing TCR V-J signatures, a discovery cohort of about 100 patients was used, comprising 40 to 45 with Graves' ophthalmopathy and some 60 with stable Graves' hyperthyroidism.

For this clonotype: The antigen it binds to is not known. Nothing much larger sits one base from this clone, and base qualities are not available.

Results and caveats for the whole study, not just this receptor: A 13 V-J signature model separated ophthalmopathy from stable hyperthyroidism, with approximately 86% sensitivity and 81.08% specificity in cross-validation and 80%/75% in testing. No statistical method was used to set the sample size in advance, and investigators knew the group allocation. Most expanded thyroid clonotypes (frequency above 0.001) were also detected in blood, a finding suggesting that blood repertoires may reflect thyroid immune responses. In validation, the model predicted progression to ophthalmopathy a median of about 6 months before onset, with roughly 68% sensitivity and roughly 77% specificity.

Moderately to severely active disease, a Clinical Activity Score of at least 3, a NOSPECS grade of at least 4, and a duration under 3 months were present in ophthalmopathy patients. Any patient with an uncontrolled infection, another autoimmune disease, pregnancy or lactation was excluded. Clinical symptoms, serum thyroxine and TRAb, thyroid ultrasound, and orbital computed tomography formed the basis for the diagnoses. Ficoll-Paque density gradient centrifugation was used to isolate PBMCs from 8 to 10 ml of fresh peripheral blood. Total RNA was extracted with Trizol reagent, and quality was checked on an Agilent 2100 Bioanalyzer. The germline V and J ends show losses of 6 bases and 4 bases respectively, and no gene match explains 4 bases of the junction. The CDR3 holds 13 amino acids from the cysteine to the phenylalanine. Only the CDR3 region is kept as DNA, spanning 39 bases read in frame from base 1. The germline V gene sets CDR1 to MNHNS and CDR2 to SASEGT.

The TCR beta CDR3 regions were amplified from the RNA transcripts. For the first round of RT-PCR on the TCR CDR3, the HTBI primer set was used together with the Qiagen OneStep RT-PCR kit. The libraries were constructed in a second round of multiplex PCR and then size-selected and purified. Libraries were sequenced paired-end with 100 bp reads on an Illumina HiSeq2000. The paper's data handling went like this. SOAPnuke was used to process the raw data, throwing out any read that contained adapters or uncalled bases, had a mean Phred below 15, or lacked an exact constant-primer or identifier match. COPE v1.2.5 was used to merge high-quality paired reads, and clonotypes were defined as unique nucleotide sequences. MiTCR v1.1 was used to align clonotypes to the IMGT TRBV, TRBD and TRBJ reference segments. Only V-J combinations with frequency above 0.0001, covering approximately 99% of repertoires, were analysed. The TCS score was defined as the ratio of F50 (clonal expansion) to E x V (chaos), calculated using BLOSUM62-based TCRdist between CDR3 peptides within each V-J. Welch's t-statistics and random forest reduced around 550 V-J features to about 13, which were used in a naive Bayes classifier (R e1071). The raw public data were reprocessed by TCRdb itself: fastp quality trimming at Q25, MiXCR clonotype calling, in-frame beta chains only. Records with the same CDR3 protein are collapsed into one entry carrying the most frequent genes and DNA. The V and J calls come from TCRdb's annotation, not from the publication. The sample contains almost 500,000 distinct CDR3 sequences, 22% of them found a single time. The ten top clones hold 45% to 50% of the sample.

Sequencing input: blood. The rearranged segments are TRBV6-1 and TRBJ1-2; TRBD1 fits 8 bases in the junction. The receptor's source is a woman aged 70-85 years with Graves' ophthalmopathy. The encoded CDR3 is CASRQGGPYGYTF. In nucleotides, the sequence is TGTGCCAGCAGACAGGGGGGACCCTATGGCTACACCTTC.